This T cell receptor beta chain was identified in a study of blood T cells in healthy people across ages. PCR was performed a second time for about 6 to 12 cycles using a sample-barcoded 5' primer and a J-beta primer mix. Tags on each cDNA molecule came from a template-switch adaptor with 12 random nucleotides. A single record per CDR3 protein comes from TCRdb applying MiXCR to the 5' RACE reads. Altogether about 940,000 distinct CDR3 sequences are present, around 46% being singletons, with the ten largest covering 13%. As concerns this clonotype: Its antigen is not identified.

The CDR3 length is 14 residues. Trimming stripped 5 bases from V and 3 bases from J, with 14 bases between. CDR1 and CDR2 from the germline V gene are MDHEN and SYDVKM. Study-wide results and limits: Lack of knowledge of donor CMV status possibly confounded expanded clonotype changes.

Sequenced input: blood. This receptor was obtained from a man aged 25 to 45 in good health. The chain joins TRBV28 to TRBJ2-7; weak D call: TRBD2 (6 bases). The CDR3 DNA is TGTGCCAGCAGTCCGGGCGGGGATTTCTACGAGCAGTACTTC. Translating it yields CASSPGGDFYEQYF.